These T cell receptor beta chains were read from a single sample in a study of blood T cell repertoires in COVID-19. This table comes from immunoSEQ multiplex PCR, and its TCRdb copy is limited to in-frame clones, with some not included. The sample yields about 38,000 clones, around four fifths seen once. The sequenced sample was peripheral blood. These receptors came from a man in his sixties with COVID-19, enrolled during active disease. The conserved cysteine and the conserved F or W are not part of the CDR3 here.

j_gene | v_gene | CDR3aa
TRBJ1-5 | TRBV5-1 | ASSLGTGVNQPQH
TRBJ1-2 | TRBV4-2 | ASSGHLPPSYGYT
TRBJ1-1 | TRBV2 | ASSLEGGLNTEAF
TRBJ2-1 | TRBV7-8 | ASSLPPDRYNEQF
TRBJ2-1 | TRBV6-6 | ASQIASSSYNEQF
TRBJ2-3 | TRBV4-1 | ASSQRATDTQY
TRBJ1-6 | TRBV6-6 | ASSLIGTANSPLH
TRBJ1-2 | TRBV5-1 | ASRRTGGYT
TRBJ2-5 | TRBV19 | ASSLGLAGPGETQY
TRBJ1-2 | TRBV14 | ASSPPGAPRLSYGYT
TRBJ1-1 | TRBV18 | ASSLTEEIGTEAF
TRBJ2-3 | TRBV14 | ASSQGPGDTQY
TRBJ1-2 | TRBV3-1/TRBV3-2 | ASSQAPQGAHGYT
TRBJ1-1 | TRBV11-2 | ASSLDRGGNTEAF
TRBJ1-1 | TRBV6-5 | ASSQEGTNTEAF
TRBJ1-5 | TRBV27 | ASSRQGNQPQH
TRBJ1-2 | TRBV9 | ASSVDRGGHYGYT
TRBJ1-3 | TRBV28 | ASSYTNTIY
TRBJ2-2 | TRBV12-3/TRBV12-4 | ASSFLGELF
TRBJ2-1 | TRBV6-2/TRBV6-3 | ASSGPQGLVVNEQF
TRBJ1-2 | TRBV28 | ASSTYSRGLYYGYT
TRBJ1-1 | TRBV15 | ATSPGQGAPGAF
TRBJ2-5 | TRBV12-3/TRBV12-4 | ASTLAGGETQY
TRBJ1-1 | TRBV7-9 | ASSPNLLNTEAF
TRBJ2-1 | TRBV2 | ASSEQGAIYNEQF
TRBJ1-4 | TRBV19 | ASSSLPAGTGGVKLF
TRBJ1-1 | TRBV3-1/TRBV3-2 | ASRAGTDTEAF
TRBJ1-1 | TRBV3-1/TRBV3-2 | ASSPDRDYGYTEAF
TRBJ1-2 | TRBV10-1 | ASSVTGSYGYT
TRBJ2-6 | TRBV4-2 | ASSQEGQGSVSGANVLT
TRBJ2-5 | TRBV15 | ATSSSVLASYETQY
TRBJ1-2 | TRBV14 | ASSQGRQGLSYT